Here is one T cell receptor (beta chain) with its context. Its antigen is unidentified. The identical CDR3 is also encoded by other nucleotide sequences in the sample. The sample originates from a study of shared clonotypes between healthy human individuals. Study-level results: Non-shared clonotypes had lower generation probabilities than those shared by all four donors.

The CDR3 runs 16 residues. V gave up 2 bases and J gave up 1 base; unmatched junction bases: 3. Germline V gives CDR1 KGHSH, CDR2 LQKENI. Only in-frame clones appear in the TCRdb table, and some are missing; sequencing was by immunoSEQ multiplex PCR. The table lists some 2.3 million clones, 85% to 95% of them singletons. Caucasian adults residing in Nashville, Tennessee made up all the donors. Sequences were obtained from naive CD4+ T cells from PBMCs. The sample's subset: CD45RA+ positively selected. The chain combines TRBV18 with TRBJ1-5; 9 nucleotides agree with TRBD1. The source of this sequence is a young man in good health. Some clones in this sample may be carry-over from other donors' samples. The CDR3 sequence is CASSPGQGLSNQPQHF. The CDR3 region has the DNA TGTGCCAGCTCACCAGGACAGGGGTTGAGCAATCAGCCCCAGCATTTT.